The clone carrying this T cell receptor beta chain has just a few counts. Its cognate antigen is unknown. The sample is drawn from a study of blood T cells in healthy people across ages. It was with a sample-barcoded 5' primer and a J-beta primer mix that a second PCR of roughly 7 to 11 cycles was run. From the 5' RACE reads, TCRdb called clonotypes with MiXCR, one entry per CDR3 protein. In the table there are hundreds of thousands of distinct CDR3 sequences, 25% of which are singletons. Study-wide results and caveats: When set beside aged donors, long-lived donors presented more naive CD4+ cells and higher diversity.

Per the germline V gene, CDR1 is MNHEY and CDR2 is SVGAGI. This CDR3 region has 14 residues. Between the trimmed V and J ends, which lost 7 bases and 0 bases, there was a span of 11 bases. These records were also assigned to another study, of T cells of mothers and their children.

Material: blood. The chain couples TRBV6-5 to TRBJ2-3, with D possibly being TRBD1 or TRBD2 (5 bases each). The receptor's source is a boy aged 5-17 years in good health. The CDR3 bases are TGTGCCAGCACCCGGGGCAGGAGCACAGATACGCAGTATTTT. As protein: CASTRGRSTDTQYF.